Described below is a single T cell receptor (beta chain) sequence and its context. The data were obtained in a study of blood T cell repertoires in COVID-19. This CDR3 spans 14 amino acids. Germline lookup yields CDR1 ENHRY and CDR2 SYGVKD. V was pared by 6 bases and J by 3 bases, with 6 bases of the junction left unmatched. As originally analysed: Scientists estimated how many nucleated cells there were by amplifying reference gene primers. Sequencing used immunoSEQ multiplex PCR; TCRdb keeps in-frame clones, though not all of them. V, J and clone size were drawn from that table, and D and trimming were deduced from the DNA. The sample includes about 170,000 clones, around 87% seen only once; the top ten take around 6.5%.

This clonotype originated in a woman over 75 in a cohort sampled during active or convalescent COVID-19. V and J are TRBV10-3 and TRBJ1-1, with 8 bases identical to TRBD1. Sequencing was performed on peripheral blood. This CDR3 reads CAIRDRVPDTEAFF. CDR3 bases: TGTGCCATCAGGGACAGGGTCCCAGACACTGAAGCTTTCTTT.